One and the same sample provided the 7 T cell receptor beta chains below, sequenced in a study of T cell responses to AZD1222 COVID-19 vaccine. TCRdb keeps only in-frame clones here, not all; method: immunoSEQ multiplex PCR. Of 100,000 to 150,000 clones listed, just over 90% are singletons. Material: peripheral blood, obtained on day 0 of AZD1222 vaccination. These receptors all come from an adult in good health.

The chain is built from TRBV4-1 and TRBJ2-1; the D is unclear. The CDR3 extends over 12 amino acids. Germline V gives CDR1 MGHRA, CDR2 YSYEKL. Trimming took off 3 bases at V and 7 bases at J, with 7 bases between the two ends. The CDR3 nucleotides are TGCGCCAGCAGCCACGAGAATAATGAGCAGTTCTTC. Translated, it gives CASSHENNEQFF.

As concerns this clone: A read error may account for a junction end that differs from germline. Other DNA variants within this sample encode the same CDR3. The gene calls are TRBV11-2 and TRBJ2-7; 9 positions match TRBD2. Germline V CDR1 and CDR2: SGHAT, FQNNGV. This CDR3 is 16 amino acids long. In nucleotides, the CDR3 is TGTGCCAGCAGCACCGTAGCGGGAGCTTGGACCTACGAACAGTACTTC. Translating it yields CASSTVAGAWTYEQYF.

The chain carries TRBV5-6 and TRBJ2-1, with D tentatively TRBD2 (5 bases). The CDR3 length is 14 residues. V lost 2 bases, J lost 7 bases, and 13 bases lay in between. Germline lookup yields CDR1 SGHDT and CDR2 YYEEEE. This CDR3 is CASSFERSINEQFF. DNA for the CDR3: TGTGCCAGCAGCTTTGAGCGGTCTATAAATGAGCAGTTCTTC.

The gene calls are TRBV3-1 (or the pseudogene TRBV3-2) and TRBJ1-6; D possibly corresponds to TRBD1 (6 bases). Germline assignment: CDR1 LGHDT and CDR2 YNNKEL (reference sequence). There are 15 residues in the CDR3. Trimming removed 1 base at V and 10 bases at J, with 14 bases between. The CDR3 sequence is CASSQAQGIGSPLHF. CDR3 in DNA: TGTGCCAGCAGCCAAGCACAGGGCATCGGGTCACCCCTCCACTTT.

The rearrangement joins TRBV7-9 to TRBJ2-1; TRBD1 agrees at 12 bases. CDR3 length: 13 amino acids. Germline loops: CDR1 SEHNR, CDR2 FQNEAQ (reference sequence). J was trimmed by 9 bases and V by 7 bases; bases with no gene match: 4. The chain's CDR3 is CASTGTGGSEQFF. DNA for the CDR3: TGTGCCAGCACCGGGACAGGGGGCTCTGAGCAGTTCTTC. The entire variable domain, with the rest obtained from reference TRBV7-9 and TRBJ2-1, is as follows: DTGVSQNPRHKITKRGQNVTFRCDPISEHNRLYWYRQTLGQGPEFLTYFQNEAQLEKSRLLSDRFSAERPKGSFSTLEIQRTEQGDSAMYLCASTGTGGSEQFFGPGTRLTVL.

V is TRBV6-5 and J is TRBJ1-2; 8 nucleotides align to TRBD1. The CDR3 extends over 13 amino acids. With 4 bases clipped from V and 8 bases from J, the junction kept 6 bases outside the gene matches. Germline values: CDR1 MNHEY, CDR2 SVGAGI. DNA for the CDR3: TGTGCCAGCAGTTTTGACAGGGGACGGGGCTACACCTTC. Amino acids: CASSFDRGRGYTF.

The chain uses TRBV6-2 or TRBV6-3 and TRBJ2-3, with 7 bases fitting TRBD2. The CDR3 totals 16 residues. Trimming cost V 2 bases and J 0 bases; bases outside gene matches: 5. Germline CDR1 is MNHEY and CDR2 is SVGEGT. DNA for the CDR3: TGTGCCAGCAGTTACGGAGCGGGAATTAGCACAGATACGCAGTATTTT. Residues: CASSYGAGISTDTQYF.